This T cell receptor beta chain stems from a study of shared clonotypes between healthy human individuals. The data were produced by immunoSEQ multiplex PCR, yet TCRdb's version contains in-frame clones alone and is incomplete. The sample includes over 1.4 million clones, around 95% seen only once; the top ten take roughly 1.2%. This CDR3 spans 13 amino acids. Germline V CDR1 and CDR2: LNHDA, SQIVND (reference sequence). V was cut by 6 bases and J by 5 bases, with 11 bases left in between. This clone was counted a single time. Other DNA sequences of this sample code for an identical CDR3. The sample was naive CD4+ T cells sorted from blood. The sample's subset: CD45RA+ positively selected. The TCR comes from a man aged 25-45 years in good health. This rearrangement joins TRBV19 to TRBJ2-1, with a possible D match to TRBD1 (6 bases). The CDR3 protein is CASSLGTNNEQFF. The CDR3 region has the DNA TGTGCCAGTAGCTTGGGGACAAACAATGAGCAGTTCTTC.